One sample yielded the 16 T cell receptor beta chains listed below, sequenced in a study of CD8 T cells in Susac syndrome. RNA in amounts of roughly 0.45 to 1 ug was reverse transcribed with random hexamers. TCRdb used MiXCR to reprocess the immunoSEQ multiplex PCR reads, holding one entry per CDR3 protein. The sample holds around 90,000 distinct CDR3 sequences; about 96% are singletons and the top ten take 0.62%. Sequenced material: CD8+ T cells from PBMCs. Receptor source: a human donor with Susac syndrome.

The chain couples TRBV7-2 to TRBJ1-2, with TRBD1 identical over 7 bases. The V gene end was trimmed by 4 bases and the J gene end by 0 bases; junction bases not matched to a gene: 11. From germline, CDR1 is SGHTA and CDR2 FQGNSA. This CDR3 contains 17 residues. The CDR3 nucleotides are TGTGCCAGCAGCTCCCCAGGGACAGAGTTAGCTAACTATGGCTACACCTTC. It encodes CASSSPGTELANYGYTF.

V usage is TRBV30 and J usage is TRBJ1-1; the D is unclear. This CDR3 has 13 amino acids. Germline loops: CDR1 GTSNPN, CDR2 SVGIG (reference sequence). V was clipped by 6 bases and J by 0 bases, with 11 bases between them. CDR3 nucleotide sequence: TGTGCCTGTCGGGTATCCATGAACACTGAAGCTTTCTTT. Translated, it gives CACRVSMNTEAFF.

The chain combines TRBV4-3 with TRBJ1-1; D gene uncertain. Germline V gene lookup returns CDR1 LGHNA and CDR2 YSLEER. V lost 1 base, J lost 6 bases, and 12 bases lay in between. The CDR3 consists of 14 residues. Here the CDR3 reads CASSQVGKGPEAFF. The CDR3 DNA is TGCGCCAGCAGCCAAGTTGGAAAAGGACCTGAAGCTTTCTTT.

In its sample, this clonotype was seen once. The gene calls are TRBV5-1 and TRBJ1-2, with D tentatively TRBD1 (5 bases). The V gene lost 2 bases and the J gene lost 8 bases, with 13 bases spanning the gap. This CDR3 is built from 13 residues. The germline V gene has CDR1 SGHRS and CDR2 YFSETQ. The CDR3 here is CASSLGESPGYTF. In nucleotides, the CDR3 is TGCGCCAGCAGCTTAGGGGAGAGCCCGGGCTACACCTTC.

The V call is TRBV20-1, the J call TRBJ2-5; D not certain. With 0 bases removed from V and 5 bases from J, the gap between germline ends came to 10 bases. From germline, CDR1 is DFQATT and CDR2 SNEGSKA (reference sequence). This CDR3 comprises 13 residues. The CDR3 is CSARETSAETQYF. CDR3 coding DNA: TGCAGTGCTAGAGAAACGAGCGCGGAGACCCAGTACTTC.

The chain links TRBV29-1 to TRBJ1-1; 9 bases line up with TRBD1. The V gene end was trimmed by 7 bases and the J gene end by 5 bases; junction bases not matched to a gene: 5. In germline, CDR1 is SQVTM, CDR2 ANQGSEA. The CDR3 is made up of 12 amino acids. DNA of the CDR3: TGCAGCGCGGGACAGGGTTGGACTGAAGCTTTCTTT. It is translated as CSAGQGWTEAFF.

The genes are TRBV6-5 and TRBJ1-2; D remains ambiguous. Germline V CDR1 and CDR2: MNHEY, SVGAGI. Trimming removed 6 bases at V and 8 bases at J, with 19 bases between. The CDR3 is 14 residues long. CDR3 DNA sequence: TGTGCCAGCAGCCCCTCCCTTAGGTCGGAAGGCTACACCTTC. Translating gives CASSPSLRSEGYTF.

The chain combines TRBV4-1 with TRBJ2-7, with TRBD1 identical over 9 bases. The germline CDR1 and CDR2 sequences are MGHRA and YSYEKL. V was clipped by 4 bases and J by 4 bases; unmatched bases: 5. The CDR3 consists of 14 residues. In DNA, the CDR3 is TGCGCCAGCAGCCTTACAGGGGGCAGGTACGAGCAGTACTTC. Residues: CASSLTGGRYEQYF.

This clonotype appeared a single time. This CDR3 reads CSARVGVPETQYF. CDR3 nucleotides: TGCAGTGCTAGAGTTGGGGTTCCAGAGACCCAGTACTTC. This chain links TRBV20-1 with TRBJ2-5; D remains unclear. Germline V CDR1 and CDR2: DFQATT, SNEGSKA (reference sequence). V lost 1 base, J lost 4 bases, and 10 bases lay in between. The CDR3 extends over 13 amino acids.

This chain uses TRBV11-2 with TRBJ1-2; D call uncertain. This CDR3 region has 15 residues. Germline CDR1 reads SGHAT; CDR2 reads FQNNGV. V was shortened by 0 bases and J by 2 bases, with 10 bases between the two germline ends. CDR3 bases: TGTGCCAGCAGCTTAGATCGGACGGGGAACTATGGCTACACCTTC. This encodes CASSLDRTGNYGYTF.

This clonotype has a single count. The chain carries TRBV7-9 and TRBJ1-1, with D uncertain. The V end lost 2 bases, the J end lost 3 bases, and 10 bases lay between the germline ends. CDR1 and CDR2 (germline): SEHNR, FQNEAQ (reference sequence). The CDR3 totals 14 residues. CDR3 loop: CASSLSNSYTEAFF. The CDR3 nucleotides read TGTGCCAGCAGCTTATCTAACAGCTACACTGAAGCTTTCTTT. Complete variable domain (other parts from reference TRBV7-9 and TRBJ1-1): DTGVSQNPRHKITKRGQNVTFRCDPISEHNRLYWYRQTLGQGPEFLTYFQNEAQLEKSRLLSDRFSAERPKGSFSTLEIQRTEQGDSAMYLCASSLSNSYTEAFFGQGTRLTVV.

The V and J genes are TRBV9 and TRBJ1-3; D gene ambiguous. The germline gives CDR1 SGDLS, CDR2 YYNGEE. The length of the CDR3 is 14 residues. The V gene lost 0 bases and the J gene lost 0 bases, with 4 bases spanning the gap. The CDR3 nucleotides are TGTGCCAGCAGCGTAGGATTCTCTGGAAACACCATATATTTT. Translation gives CASSVGFSGNTIYF. The variable domain in full, with the rest retrieved from reference TRBV9 and TRBJ1-3, is DSGVTQTPKHLITATGQRVTLRCSPRSGDLSVYWYQQSLDQGLQFLIQYYNGEERAKGNILERFSAQQFPDLHSELNLSSLELGDSALYFCASSVGFSGNTIYFGEGSWLTVV.

This chain uses TRBV19 with TRBJ1-1, with D perhaps TRBD1 (6 bases). The CDR3 spans 13 residues. V was shortened by 9 bases and J by 5 bases, with 16 bases between the two germline ends. CDR1 is LNHDA and CDR2 is SQIVND in the germline V gene (reference sequence). The CDR3 here is CASPARGQTEAFF. The CDR3 DNA sequence: TGTGCCAGCCCCGCCCGGGGGCAGACTGAAGCTTTCTTT.

The J gene is TRBJ2-1, the V gene TRBV7-9; 8 bases are a match to TRBD1. This CDR3 spans 15 amino acids. J was trimmed by 7 bases and V by 5 bases; bases with no gene match: 10. CDR1 and CDR2 (germline): SEHNR, FQNEAQ (reference sequence). This CDR3 is CASSPRQGNWNEQFF. CDR3 DNA: TGTGCCAGCAGCCCCCGACAGGGGAACTGGAATGAGCAGTTCTTC.

The gene calls are TRBV18 and TRBJ2-7; possible D gene TRBD2, 6 bases. Germline V lookup: CDR1 KGHSH, CDR2 LQKENI. The CDR3 length is 13 residues. Deletions cut 3 bases from V and 6 bases from J, with 12 bases between. Here the CDR3 DNA reads TGTGCCAGCTCACCGGGGGGTACCGGCGAGCAGTACTTC. As protein: CASSPGGTGEQYF. Using reference TRBV18 and TRBJ2-7 for the parts outside the CDR3, the full variable domain is NAGVMQNPRHLVRRRGQEARLRCSPMKGHSHVYWYRQLPEEGLKFMVYLQKENIIDESGMPKERFSAEFPKEGPSILRIQQVVRGDSAAYFCASSPGGTGEQYFGPGTRLTVT.

This clonotype appeared a single time. The J gene is TRBJ2-3, the V gene TRBV20-1, with D possibly matching TRBD2 (6 bases). Germline V gives CDR1 DFQATT, CDR2 SNEGSKA (reference sequence). The CDR3 loop spans 13 amino acids. V lost 5 bases and J 5 bases, leaving 14 bases between the germline ends. The CDR3, as DNA: TGCAGTGCTTTACTAGCTTGGGGAGATACGCAGTATTTT. This translates into CSALLAWGDTQYF.